Sequencing of this T cell receptor (beta chain) was carried out in a study of cytomegalovirus exposure and HLA in healthy donors. Study-wide context: In terms of ancestry, the Caucasian-associated cluster contained 80% to 90% of the approximately 400 genotyped donors.

About this clone itself: The target antigen is unknown.

Germline V gene lookup returns CDR1 SQVTM and CDR2 ANQGSEA. This CDR3 spans 12 amino acids. The V end lost 6 bases, the J end lost 3 bases, and 9 bases lay between the germline ends. Study conclusions and caveats: Follow-up analysis later connected one missense variant in DCLRE1C with trimming of TCR beta V- and J-genes. While the bulk of TCR sequences proved rare, some public TCRs turned up in many donors.

The primer mix had 60 Vbeta and 13 Jbeta primers. Data came from immunoSEQ multiplex PCR; TCRdb stores just in-frame clones and leaves some out. The repertoire holds about 71,000 clones, about 67% seen once, with about 7.6% in the top ten. The TCR originated in a man aged 35 to 55 in good health and CMV-seropositive. The sequencing input was PBMCs. The chain links TRBV29-1 to TRBJ1-3; D perhaps matches TRBD1 (5 bases). CDR3 amino acids: CSVQGGGNTIYF. Written as DNA, the CDR3 is TGCAGCGTCCAGGGTGGTGGAAACACCATATATTTT.